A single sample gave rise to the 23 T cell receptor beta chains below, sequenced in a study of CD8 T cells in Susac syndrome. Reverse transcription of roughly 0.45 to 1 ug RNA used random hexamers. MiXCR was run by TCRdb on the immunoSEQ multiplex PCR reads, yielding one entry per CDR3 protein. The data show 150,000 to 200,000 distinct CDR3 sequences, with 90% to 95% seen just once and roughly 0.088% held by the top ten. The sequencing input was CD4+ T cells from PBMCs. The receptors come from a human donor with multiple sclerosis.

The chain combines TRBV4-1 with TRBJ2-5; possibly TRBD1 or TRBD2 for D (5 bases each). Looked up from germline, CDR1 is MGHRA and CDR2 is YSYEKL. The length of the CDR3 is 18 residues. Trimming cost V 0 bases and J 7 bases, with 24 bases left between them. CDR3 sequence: CASSQDLIFRDDGRTQYF. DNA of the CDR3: TGCGCCAGCAGCCAAGACCTAATCTTCCGGGACGATGGAAGGACCCAGTACTTC.

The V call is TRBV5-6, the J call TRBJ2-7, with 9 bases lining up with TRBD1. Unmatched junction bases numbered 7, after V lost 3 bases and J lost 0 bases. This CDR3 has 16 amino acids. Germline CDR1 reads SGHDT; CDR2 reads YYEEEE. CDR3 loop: CASSSGDRGSSYEQYF. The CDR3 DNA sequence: TGTGCCAGCAGCTCCGGAGACAGGGGGTCCTCCTACGAGCAGTACTTC.

CDR3: CAWREIEGAGNTIYF. The CDR3 DNA sequence: TGTGCCTGGAGGGAAATCGAGGGAGCTGGAAACACCATATATTTT. This chain uses TRBV30 with TRBJ1-3; D call uncertain. Between the trimmed V and J ends, which lost 3 bases and 2 bases, there was a span of 14 bases. The CDR3 totals 15 residues. The germline gives CDR1 GTSNPN, CDR2 SVGIG (reference sequence).

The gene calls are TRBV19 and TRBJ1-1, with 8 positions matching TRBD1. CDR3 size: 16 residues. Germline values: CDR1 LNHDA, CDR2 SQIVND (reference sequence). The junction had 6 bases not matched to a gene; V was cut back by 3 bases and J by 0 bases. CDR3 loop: CASSIAGGVLNTEAFF. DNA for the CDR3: TGTGCCAGTAGTATCGCAGGGGGCGTACTGAACACTGAAGCTTTCTTT.

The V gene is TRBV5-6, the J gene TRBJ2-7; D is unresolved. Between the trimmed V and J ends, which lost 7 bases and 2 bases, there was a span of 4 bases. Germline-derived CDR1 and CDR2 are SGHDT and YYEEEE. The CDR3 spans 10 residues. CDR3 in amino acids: CASGPYEQYF. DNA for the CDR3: TGTGCCAGCGGTCCCTACGAGCAGTACTTC.

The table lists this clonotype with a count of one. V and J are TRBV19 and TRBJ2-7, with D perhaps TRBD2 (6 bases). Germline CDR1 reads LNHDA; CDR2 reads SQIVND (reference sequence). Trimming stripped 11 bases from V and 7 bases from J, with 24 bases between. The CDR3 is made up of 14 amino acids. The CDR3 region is CASQSPGETREQYF. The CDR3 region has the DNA TGTGCCTCGCAATCCCCGGGAGAGACGAGGGAGCAGTACTTC. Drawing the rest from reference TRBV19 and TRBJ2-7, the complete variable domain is DGGITQSPKYLFRKEGQNVTLSCEQNLNHDAMYWYRQDPGQGLRLIYYSQIVNDFQKGDIAEGYSVSREKKESFPLTVTSAQKNPTAFYLCASQSPGETREQYFGPGTRLTVT.

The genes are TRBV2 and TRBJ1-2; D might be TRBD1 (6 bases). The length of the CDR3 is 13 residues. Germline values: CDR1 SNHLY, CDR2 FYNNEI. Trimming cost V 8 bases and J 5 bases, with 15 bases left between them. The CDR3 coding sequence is TGTGCCAGCCGCCCTTGGACAGATTATGGCTACACCTTC. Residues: CASRPWTDYGYTF.

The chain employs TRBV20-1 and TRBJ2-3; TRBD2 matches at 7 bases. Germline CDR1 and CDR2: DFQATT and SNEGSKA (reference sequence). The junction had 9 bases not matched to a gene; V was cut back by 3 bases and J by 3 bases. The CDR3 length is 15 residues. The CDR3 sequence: CSARGRREWTDTQYF. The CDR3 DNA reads TGCAGTGCTAGGGGTCGGCGGGAGTGGACAGATACGCAGTATTTT.

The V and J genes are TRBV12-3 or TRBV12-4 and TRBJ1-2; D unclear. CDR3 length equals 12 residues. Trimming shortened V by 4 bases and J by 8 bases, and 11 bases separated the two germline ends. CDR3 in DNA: TGTGCCAGCAGTTCAACCGGTCGAGGCTACACCTTC. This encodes CASSSTGRGYTF.

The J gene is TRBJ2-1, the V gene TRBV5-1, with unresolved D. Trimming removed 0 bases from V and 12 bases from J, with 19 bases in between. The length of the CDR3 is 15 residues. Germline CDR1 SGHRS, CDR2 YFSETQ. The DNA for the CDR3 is TGCGCCAGCAGCTTGGAATCGGGCAGTTGGAGTCCGCAGTTCTTC. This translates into CASSLESGSWSPQFF.

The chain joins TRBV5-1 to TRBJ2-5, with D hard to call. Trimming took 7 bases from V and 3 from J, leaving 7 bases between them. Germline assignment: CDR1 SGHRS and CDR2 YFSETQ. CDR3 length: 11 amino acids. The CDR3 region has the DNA TGCGCCAGCGCCATTGAAGAGACCCAGTACTTC. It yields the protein CASAIEETQYF.

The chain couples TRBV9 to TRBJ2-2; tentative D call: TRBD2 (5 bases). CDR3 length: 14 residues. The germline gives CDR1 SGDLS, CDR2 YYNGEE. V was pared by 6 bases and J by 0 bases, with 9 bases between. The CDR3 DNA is TGTGCCAGCACCCCGGGAACGAACACCGGGGAGCTGTTTTTT. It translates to CASTPGTNTGELFF.

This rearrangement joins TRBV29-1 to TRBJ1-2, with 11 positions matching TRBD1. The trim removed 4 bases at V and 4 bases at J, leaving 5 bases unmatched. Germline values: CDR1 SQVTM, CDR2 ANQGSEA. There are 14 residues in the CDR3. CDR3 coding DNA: TGCAGCGTTGTCCGGGACAGGGGGTCCTATGGCTACACCTTC. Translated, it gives CSVVRDRGSYGYTF.

CDR3 region: CSVMAVTNEKLFF. The CDR3 region has the DNA TGCAGCGTTATGGCGGTGACTAATGAAAAACTGTTTTTT. The chain carries TRBV29-1 and TRBJ1-4; D remains unclear. The length of the CDR3 is 13 residues. CDR1 SQVTM and CDR2 ANQGSEA come from the germline V gene. Trimming pared 5 bases from V and 2 bases from J, leaving 9 bases between. Full variable domain (missing parts from reference TRBV29-1 and TRBJ1-4): SAVISQKPSRDICQRGTSLTIQCQVDSQVTMMFWYRQQPGQSLTLIATANQGSEATYESGFVIDKFPISRPNLTFSTLTVSNMSPEDSSIYLCSVMAVTNEKLFFGSGTQLSVL.

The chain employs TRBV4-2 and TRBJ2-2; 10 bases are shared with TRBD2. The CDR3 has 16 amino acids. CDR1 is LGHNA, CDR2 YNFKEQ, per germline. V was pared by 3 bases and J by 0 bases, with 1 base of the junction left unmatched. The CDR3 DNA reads TGTGCCAGCAGCCACGGGACTAGCGCGAACACCGGGGAGCTGTTTTTT. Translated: CASSHGTSANTGELFF.

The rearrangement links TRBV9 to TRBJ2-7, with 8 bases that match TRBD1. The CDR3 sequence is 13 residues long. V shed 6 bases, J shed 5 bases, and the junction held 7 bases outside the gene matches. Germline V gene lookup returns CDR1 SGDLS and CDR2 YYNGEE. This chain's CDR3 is CASNPGQGDEQYF. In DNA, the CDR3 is TGTGCCAGCAACCCCGGACAGGGCGACGAGCAGTACTTC. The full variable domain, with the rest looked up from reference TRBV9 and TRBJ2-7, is DSGVTQTPKHLITATGQRVTLRCSPRSGDLSVYWYQQSLDQGLQFLIQYYNGEERAKGNILERFSAQQFPDLHSELNLSSLELGDSALYFCASNPGQGDEQYFGPGTRLTVT.

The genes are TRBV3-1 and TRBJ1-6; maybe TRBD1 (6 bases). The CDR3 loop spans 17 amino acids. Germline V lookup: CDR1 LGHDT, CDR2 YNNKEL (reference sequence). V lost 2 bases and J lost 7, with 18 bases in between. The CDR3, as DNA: TGTGCCAGCAGCCAAATGTACAGGGATTCGTGGAATTCACCCCTCCACTTT. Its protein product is CASSQMYRDSWNSPLHF.

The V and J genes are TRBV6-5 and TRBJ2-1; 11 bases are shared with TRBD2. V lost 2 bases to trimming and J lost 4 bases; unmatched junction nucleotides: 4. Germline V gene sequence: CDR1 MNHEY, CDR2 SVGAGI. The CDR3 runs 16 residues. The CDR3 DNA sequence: TGTGCCAGCAGTTACCAGATAGCGGGAGGGTACAATGAGCAGTTCTTC. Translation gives CASSYQIAGGYNEQFF.

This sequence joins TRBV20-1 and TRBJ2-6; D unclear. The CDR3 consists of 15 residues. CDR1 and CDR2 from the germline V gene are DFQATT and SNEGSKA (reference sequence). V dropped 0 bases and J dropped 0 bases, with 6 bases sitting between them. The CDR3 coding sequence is TGCAGTGCTAGAGAGCAGAGCTCTGGGGCCAACGTCCTGACTTTC. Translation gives CSAREQSSGANVLTF.

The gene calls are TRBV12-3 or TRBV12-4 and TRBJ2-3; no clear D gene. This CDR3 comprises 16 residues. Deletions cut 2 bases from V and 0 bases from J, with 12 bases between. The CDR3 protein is CASSLIPPFSTDTQYF. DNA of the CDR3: TGTGCCAGCAGTTTAATCCCACCGTTTAGCACAGATACGCAGTATTTT.

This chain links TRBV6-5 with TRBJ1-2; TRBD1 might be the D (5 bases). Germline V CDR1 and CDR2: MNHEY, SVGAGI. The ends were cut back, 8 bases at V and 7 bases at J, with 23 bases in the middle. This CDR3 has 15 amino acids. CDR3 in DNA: TGTGCCAGCTCCCCCTGGGCGCCAGGGACGAGTGGCTACACCTTC. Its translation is CASSPWAPGTSGYTF.

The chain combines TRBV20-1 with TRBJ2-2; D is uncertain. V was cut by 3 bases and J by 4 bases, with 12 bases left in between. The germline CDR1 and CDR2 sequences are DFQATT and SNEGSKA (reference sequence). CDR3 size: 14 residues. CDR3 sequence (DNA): TGCAGTGCTAGTGGAGCGCCGGTCACCGGGGAGCTGTTTTTT. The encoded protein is CSASGAPVTGELFF.

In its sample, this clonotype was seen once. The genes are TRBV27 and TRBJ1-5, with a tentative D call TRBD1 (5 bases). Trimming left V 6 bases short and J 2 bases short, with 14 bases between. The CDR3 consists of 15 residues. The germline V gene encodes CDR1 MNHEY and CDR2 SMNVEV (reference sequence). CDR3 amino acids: CASRVGREGNQPQHF. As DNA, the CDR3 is TGTGCCAGCAGGGTTGGCAGGGAAGGCAATCAGCCCCAGCATTTT.